In its sample, the clone carrying this T cell receptor (beta chain) was seen a few times. This specimen belongs to a study of early T cells in non-severe SARS-CoV-2 infection. V was shortened by 7 bases and J by 2 bases, with 26 bases between the two germline ends. CDR3 length: 19 residues. Using its own MiXCR run on the 5' RACE reads, TCRdb lists one record per CDR3 protein. The data show 65,000 to 85,000 distinct CDR3 sequences, around 13% seen once. This TCR derives from an adult who was a healthcare worker with PCR-confirmed SARS-CoV-2 infection or an uninfected control (not recorded which). Sequencing was carried out using whole blood. The chain carries TRBV12-3 or TRBV12-4 and TRBJ2-2; weak D call: TRBD2 (6 bases). CDR3 DNA sequence: TGTGCCAGCAAGCCCTTACGCGGAGGGGCGGGGTATAACACCGGGGAGCTGTTTTTT. It encodes CASKPLRGGAGYNTGELFF.